This is a list of T cell receptor beta chains from one sample in a study of control samples from healthy donors and cancer patients. Sequencing used immunoSEQ multiplex PCR; TCRdb keeps in-frame clones, though not all of them. The sample lists approximately 82,000 clones, roughly 93% occurring once. Sequenced material: blood. Source of these receptors: a woman aged 18-29 years in good health. Each CDR3 is given without its conserved first and last residue.

J gene	V gene	CDR3 length	CDR3 protein
TRBJ2-1	TRBV11-3	12	ASSPHGGVNEQF
TRBJ2-1	TRBV15	13	ATSREKGSQIGQF
TRBJ2-1	TRBV3-1/TRBV3-2	14	ASSQVGLAGGNEQF
TRBJ2-7	TRBV2	12	ASSEEGIVYEQY
TRBJ1-1	TRBV5-1	12	ASSFPGAVTEAF
TRBJ2-4	TRBV15	14	ATSRDLRAGGNIQY
TRBJ2-5	TRBV5-1	11	ASSNRGQETQY
TRBJ2-1	TRBV28	14	ASSFGTRGGFSEQF
TRBJ2-1	TRBV3-1/TRBV3-2	12	ASSQEEFYNEQF
TRBJ1-1	TRBV28	12	ASSYRTKNTEAF
TRBJ1-3	TRBV10-3	13	AISSPGQGVNTIY
TRBJ1-4	TRBV7-9	13	ASSPLTGWDEKLF
TRBJ1-1	TRBV19	12	ASSAWGLQGEAF
TRBJ2-7	TRBV6-2/TRBV6-3	12	ASSYGTNSYEQY
TRBJ2-1	TRBV19	14	ASRRGATSSYNEQF
TRBJ2-7	TRBV7-2	13	ASRLAGGPAREQY
TRBJ2-1	TRBV6-5	10	ASHASYNEQF
TRBJ2-5	TRBV6-5	11	ASRTLLGSTQY
TRBJ2-1	TRBV29-1	14	SVDSRSGSSYNEQF
TRBJ2-1	TRBV12-5	15	ASGLVIGSSFNNEQF
TRBJ2-7	TRBV7-2	11	ASSFSPPYEQY
TRBJ1-1	TRBV7-6	13	ASSPRQGGSTEAF
TRBJ1-5	TRBV6-1	16	ASSGGAGGSLGNQPQH
TRBJ1-2	TRBV11-2	14	ASSYRTGSRNYGYT
TRBJ1-5	TRBV12-3/TRBV12-4	11	ASSWGRDQPQH
TRBJ2-2	TRBV3-1/TRBV3-2	12	ASSQGWDAGELF
TRBJ2-7	TRBV6-2/TRBV6-3	13	ASSSSSGGYYEQY
TRBJ2-7	TRBV4-2	14	ASSRHTGESAYEQY
TRBJ2-2	TRBV27	14	ASSFWRIGNTGELF
TRBJ2-1	TRBV5-4	16	ASSLTWRVGSSYNEQF
TRBJ2-2	TRBV19	10	ASRIGGGELF
TRBJ1-6	TRBV5-1	12	ASSSGTGNSPLH
TRBJ2-5	TRBV10-3	12	AISANVEQETQY
TRBJ1-1	TRBV6-5	10	ASRFADTEAF
TRBJ1-5	TRBV7-2	11	ASSWDRDQPQH
TRBJ2-7	TRBV19	14	ASSSTGAGGIYEQY
TRBJ1-3	TRBV6-5	11	ASNGRSGNTIY
TRBJ2-7	TRBV28	12	ASSKGDSSYEQY
TRBJ1-2	TRBV29-1	10	SIWDSGYGYT
TRBJ2-2	TRBV10-1	13	ASSAQGGNTGELF
TRBJ2-7	TRBV7-3	13	ASSLTGTGNYEQY
TRBJ2-1	TRBV19	13	ASSIGGTASREQF
TRBJ2-7	TRBV25-1	13	ASSDKPDRGDEQY
TRBJ1-2	TRBV19	12	ASRTTGTLNGYT
TRBJ1-1	TRBV5-1	10	ASSLAEGKAF
TRBJ1-5	TRBV21-1	15	ASRRDGGGYGNQPQH
TRBJ2-3	TRBV7-3	19	ASSSPTTSGRAEGWTDTQY
TRBJ2-7	TRBV7-9	14	ASSLATGASAYEQY
TRBJ1-1	TRBV29-1	11	SVMTGDHTEAF
TRBJ2-7	TRBV5-1	11	ASSLMELGEQY
TRBJ1-2	TRBV25-1	9	ASSDTAGYT
TRBJ1-1	TRBV3-1/TRBV3-2	9	ASGRDTEAF
TRBJ2-2	TRBV27	12	ASSTLGGTGELF
TRBJ1-3	TRBV29-1	12	SANPTGDRNTIY
TRBJ2-3	TRBV5-4	15	ASSLDSLAGLTDTQY
TRBJ2-3	TRBV5-1	12	ASAELTNTDTQY
TRBJ1-1	TRBV4-1	13	ASSQDEALNTEAF
TRBJ1-1	TRBV12-3/TRBV12-4	9	ASSLGIEAF
TRBJ1-2	TRBV9	15	ASSPLSTGQLFDGYT
TRBJ2-7	TRBV25-1	15	ASSALAGGTYSYEQY